This T cell receptor (beta chain) originates from a study of cytotoxic CD8 clonotypes in ibrutinib-treated CLL. Across the study: Investigators reported some 25 partial and 2 complete responses; after median roughly 70 months, 14 patients remained remitted and approximately twelve progressed. Sequencing produced an average of about 280,000 productive templates and under 100,000 productive rearrangements per sample.

The CDR3 has 16 amino acids. Deletions cut 5 bases from V and 6 bases from J, with 17 bases between. Germline V gene lookup returns CDR1 SGHTA and CDR2 FQGNSA. This table comes from immunoSEQ multiplex PCR, and its TCRdb copy is limited to in-frame clones, with some not included. This table holds about 160,000 clones, 70% to 85% found once. This clone was seen just once. The chain carries TRBV7-2 and TRBJ1-6, with D perhaps TRBD1 (6 bases). This TCR derives from a human donor with chronic lymphocytic leukemia. The sample was PBMCs, taken after 12 months of ibrutinib treatment. The CDR3 DNA sequence: TGTGCCAGCAGCCAAGATCCCGGACAGTTTAATTCACCCCTCCACTTT. Amino acid sequence: CASSQDPGQFNSPLHF. Full variable domain (remainder filled in from reference TRBV7-2 and TRBJ1-6): GAGVSQSPSNKVTEKGKDVELRCDPISGHTALYWYRQSLGQGLEFLIYFQGNSAPDKSGLPSDRFSAERTGGSVSTLTIQRTQQEDSAVYLCASSQDPGQFNSPLHFGNGTRLTVT.